This T cell receptor (beta chain) was observed in a study of T cell responses to AZD1222 COVID-19 vaccine. Repertoires were generated with immunoSEQ multiplex PCR, while TCRdb's copy carries only in-frame clones and drops some. The top ten hold around 4.4% of the sample, which has around 150,000 clones, about 90% seen once. Between the trimmed V and J ends, which lost 1 base and 10 bases, there was a span of 19 bases. CDR1 is SGHTA and CDR2 is FQGNSA in the germline V gene. The CDR3 loop spans 15 amino acids. The rearrangement joins TRBV7-2 to TRBJ2-5, with D perhaps matching TRBD1 or TRBD2 (5 bases each). Sample: peripheral blood, taken on day 0 of MenACWY control vaccination. The clonotype was recovered from an adult in good health. The CDR3 loop is CASSLGTGTGIIQYF. The CDR3 DNA sequence: TGTGCCAGCAGCTTAGGAACCGGGACGGGTATAATCCAGTACTTC.